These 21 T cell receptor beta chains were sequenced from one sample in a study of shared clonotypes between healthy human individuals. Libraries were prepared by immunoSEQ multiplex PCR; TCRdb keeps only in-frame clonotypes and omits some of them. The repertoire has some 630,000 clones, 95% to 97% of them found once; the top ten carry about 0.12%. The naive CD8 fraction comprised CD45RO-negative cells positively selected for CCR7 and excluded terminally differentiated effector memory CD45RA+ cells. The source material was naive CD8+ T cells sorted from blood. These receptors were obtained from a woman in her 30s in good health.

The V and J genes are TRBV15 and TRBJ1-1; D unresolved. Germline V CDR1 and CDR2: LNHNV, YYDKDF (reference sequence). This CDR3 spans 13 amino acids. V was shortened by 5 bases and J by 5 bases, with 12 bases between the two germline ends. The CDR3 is CATSRALGTEAFF. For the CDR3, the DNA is TGTGCCACCAGCCGGGCCCTGGGTACTGAAGCTTTCTTT.

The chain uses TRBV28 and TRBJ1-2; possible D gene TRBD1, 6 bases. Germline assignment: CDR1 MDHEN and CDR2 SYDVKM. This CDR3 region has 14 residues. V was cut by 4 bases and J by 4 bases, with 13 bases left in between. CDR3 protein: CASSYLTGGYGYTF. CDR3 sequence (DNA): TGTGCCAGCAGTTACTTGACAGGAGGCTATGGCTACACCTTC.

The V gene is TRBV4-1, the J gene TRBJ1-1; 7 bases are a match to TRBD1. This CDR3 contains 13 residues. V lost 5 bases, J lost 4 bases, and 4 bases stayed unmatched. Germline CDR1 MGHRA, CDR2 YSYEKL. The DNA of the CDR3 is TGCGCCAGCAGCTATTCAGGGGGCACTGAAGCTTTCTTT. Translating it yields CASSYSGGTEAFF.

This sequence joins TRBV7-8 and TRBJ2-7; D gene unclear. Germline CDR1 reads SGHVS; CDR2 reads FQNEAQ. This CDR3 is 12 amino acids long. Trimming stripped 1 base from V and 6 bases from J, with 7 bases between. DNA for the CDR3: TGTGCCAGCAGCTTAGTTCGGCGCGAGCAGTACTTC. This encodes CASSLVRREQYF.

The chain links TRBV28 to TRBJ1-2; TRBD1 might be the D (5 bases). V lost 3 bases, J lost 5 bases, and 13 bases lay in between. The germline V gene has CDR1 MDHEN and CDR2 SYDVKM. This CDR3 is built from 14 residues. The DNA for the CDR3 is TGTGCCAGCAGTTTGGGGACGGAGCCTTATGGCTACACCTTC. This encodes CASSLGTEPYGYTF.

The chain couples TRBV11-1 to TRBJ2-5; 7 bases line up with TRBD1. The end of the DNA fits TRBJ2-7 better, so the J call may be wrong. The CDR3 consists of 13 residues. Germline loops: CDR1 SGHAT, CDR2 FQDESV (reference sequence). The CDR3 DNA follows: TGTGCCAGCAGCAGCGACAGGGCCTACGAGCAGTACTTC. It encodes CASSSDRAYEQYF.

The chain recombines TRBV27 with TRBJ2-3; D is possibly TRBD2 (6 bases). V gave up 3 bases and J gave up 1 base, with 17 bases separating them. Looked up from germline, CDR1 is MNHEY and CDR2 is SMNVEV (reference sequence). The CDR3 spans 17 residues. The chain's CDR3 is CASSFSPPGVGTDTQYF. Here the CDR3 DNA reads TGTGCCAGCAGTTTTTCCCCCCCGGGGGTAGGCACAGATACGCAGTATTTT.

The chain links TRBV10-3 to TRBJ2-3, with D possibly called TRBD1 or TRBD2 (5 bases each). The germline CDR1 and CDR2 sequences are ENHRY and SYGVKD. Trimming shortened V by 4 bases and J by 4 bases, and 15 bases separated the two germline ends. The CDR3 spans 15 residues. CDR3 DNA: TGTGCCATCAGTGGGGGTGGGGGAGCGGCAGATACGCAGTATTTT. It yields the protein CAISGGGGAADTQYF.

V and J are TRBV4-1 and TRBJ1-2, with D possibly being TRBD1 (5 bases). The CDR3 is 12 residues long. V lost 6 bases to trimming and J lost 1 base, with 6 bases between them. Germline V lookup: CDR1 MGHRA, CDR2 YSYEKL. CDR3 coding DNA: TGCGCCAGCAGGGGGGATAACTATGGCTACACCTTC. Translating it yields CASRGDNYGYTF.

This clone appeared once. CDR3 in amino acids: CASSEGTDPYEQYF. The CDR3 DNA reads as TGTGCCAGCAGTGAGGGGACAGATCCCTACGAGCAGTACTTC. The V gene is TRBV2, the J gene TRBJ2-5; 7 bases fit TRBD1. TRBJ2-7 matches the DNA end more closely, so the J call is doubtful. CDR3 size: 14 residues. The germline gives CDR1 SNHLY, CDR2 FYNNEI.

The chain's CDR3 is CASSPWTGGAEQYF. CDR3 coding DNA: TGCGCCAGCAGCCCCTGGACAGGGGGGGCCGAGCAGTACTTC. V usage is TRBV4-1 and J usage is TRBJ2-7, with 10 nucleotides matching TRBD1. This CDR3 has 14 residues. With V trimmed by 4 bases and J by 6 bases, 6 bases remained unmatched. CDR1 is MGHRA, CDR2 YSYEKL, per germline.

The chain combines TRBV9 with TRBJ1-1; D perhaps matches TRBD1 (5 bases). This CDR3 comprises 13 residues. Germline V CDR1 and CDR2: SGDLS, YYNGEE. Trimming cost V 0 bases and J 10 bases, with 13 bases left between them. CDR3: CASSVGGVNTAFF. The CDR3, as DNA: TGTGCCAGCAGCGTAGGAGGGGTTAACACAGCTTTCTTT.

The chain's CDR3 is CASRPSSGDIFYEQYF. CDR3 in DNA: TGTGCCAGCAGGCCCTCTAGCGGAGACATTTTCTACGAGCAGTACTTC. The rearrangement links TRBV4-2 to TRBJ2-7, with 7 bases aligning to TRBD2. Germline assignment: CDR1 LGHNA and CDR2 YNFKEQ. The CDR3 has 16 amino acids. J lost 3 bases, V lost 6 bases, and 14 bases had no gene match.

The CDR3 DNA follows: TGTGCCAGCAGTCCCTCCGCAGCAATATACAATGAGCAGTTCTTC. Translated, it gives CASSPSAAIYNEQFF. V is TRBV28 and J is TRBJ2-1; no clear D gene. The V gene lost 5 bases and the J gene lost 4 bases, with 15 bases spanning the gap. This CDR3 has 15 residues. Germline V CDR1 and CDR2: MDHEN, SYDVKM.

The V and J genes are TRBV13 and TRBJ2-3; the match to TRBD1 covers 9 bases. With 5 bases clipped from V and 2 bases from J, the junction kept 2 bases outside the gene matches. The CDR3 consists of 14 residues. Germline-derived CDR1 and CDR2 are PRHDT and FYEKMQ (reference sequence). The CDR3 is CASSGQGPTDTQYF. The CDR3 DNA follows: TGTGCCAGCAGCGGACAGGGGCCCACAGATACGCAGTATTTT.

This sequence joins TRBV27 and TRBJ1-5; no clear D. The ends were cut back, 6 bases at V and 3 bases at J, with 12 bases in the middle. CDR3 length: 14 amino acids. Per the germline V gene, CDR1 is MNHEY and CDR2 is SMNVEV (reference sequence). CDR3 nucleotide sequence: TGTGCCAGCAGACCCGGACGGATCAATCAGCCCCAGCATTTT. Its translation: CASRPGRINQPQHF.

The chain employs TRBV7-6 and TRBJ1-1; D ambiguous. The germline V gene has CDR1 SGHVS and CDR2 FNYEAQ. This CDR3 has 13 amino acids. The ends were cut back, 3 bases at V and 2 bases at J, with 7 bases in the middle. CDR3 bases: TGTGCCAGCAGCTTCCACGGAAACACTGAAGCTTTCTTT. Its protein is CASSFHGNTEAFF.

The DNA for the CDR3 is TGTGCCAGCAGTTCCATGGGGGGACCGATAACCTTTTCCTACGAGCAGTACTTC. This codes for CASSSMGGPITFSYEQYF. V is TRBV28 and J is TRBJ2-7, with a tentative D call TRBD2 (6 bases). Per germline, CDR1 MDHEN and CDR2 SYDVKM. The CDR3 is 18 amino acids. The germline V and J ends were trimmed by 4 bases and 1 base, with 23 bases remaining between them.

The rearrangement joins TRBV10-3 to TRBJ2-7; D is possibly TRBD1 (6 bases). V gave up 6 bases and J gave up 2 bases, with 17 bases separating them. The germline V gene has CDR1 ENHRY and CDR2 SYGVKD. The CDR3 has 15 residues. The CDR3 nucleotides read TGTGCCATCAGCGAGGGGGATAGGATCACCTACGAGCAGTACTTC. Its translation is CAISEGDRITYEQYF.

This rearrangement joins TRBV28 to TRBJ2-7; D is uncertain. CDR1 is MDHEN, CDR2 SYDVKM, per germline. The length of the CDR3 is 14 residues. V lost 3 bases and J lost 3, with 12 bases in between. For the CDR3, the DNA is TGTGCCAGCAGTTTCATGGTCGGTTTCTACGAGCAGTACTTC. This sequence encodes CASSFMVGFYEQYF.

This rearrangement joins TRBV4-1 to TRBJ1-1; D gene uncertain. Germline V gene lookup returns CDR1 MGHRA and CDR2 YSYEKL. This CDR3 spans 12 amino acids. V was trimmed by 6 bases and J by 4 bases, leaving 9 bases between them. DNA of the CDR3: TGCGCCAGCAGATCGGGCTCCACTGAAGCTTTCTTT. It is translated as CASRSGSTEAFF.